This is a list of T cell receptor beta chains from one sample in a study of vaccination effects on CD4 cells after COVID-19. Here immunoSEQ multiplex PCR was the method, and the copy in TCRdb shows in-frame clones only, minus some. The sample records 50,000 to 80,000 clones, less than 85% being singletons. The antigens these receptors bind are not known. The specimen comprised CD4+ T cells from PBMCs cultured without peptide, sampled after COVID-19 vaccination. The receptors derive from a human donor who received a COVID-19 vaccine. CDR3s include the opening cysteine and the closing phenylalanine or tryptophan. A D gene is named only where the DNA matches it firmly. Clone size is shown for a subset of rows, as once, few, many or a class of expanded clone.

abundance,v_gene,j_gene,d_gene,CDR3aa,CDR3nt
-,TRBV27,TRBJ1-2,TRBD1,CASSPGQGGSYTF,TGTGCCAGCAGTCCGGGACAGGGTGGTAGCTACACCTTC
once,TRBV5-1,TRBJ1-2,-,CASSADGPKRGYTF,TGCGCCAGCAGCGCCGACGGACCAAAGCGGGGCTACACCTTC
-,TRBV5-4,TRBJ2-4,-,CASSSLGLAIQYF,TGTGCCAGCAGCTCATTGGGGCTGGCCATTCAGTACTTC
-,TRBV24-1,TRBJ2-1,-,CATSDSLRGTGYNEQFF,TGTGCCACCAGTGATTCACTTAGAGGCACTGGATACAATGAGCAGTTCTTC
-,TRBV5-1,TRBJ1-1,-,CASSIQGLGEAFF,TGCGCCAGCAGCATCCAGGGACTGGGTGAAGCTTTCTTT
-,TRBV2,TRBJ2-2,TRBD1,CASSRQGNTGELFF,TGTGCCAGCAGTCGACAGGGGAACACCGGGGAGCTGTTTTTT
-,TRBV30,TRBJ2-2,-,CAWSVIIASGELFF,TGTGCCTGGAGTGTAATAATAGCGTCCGGGGAGCTGTTTTTT
-,TRBV12-3/TRBV12-4,TRBJ2-1,-,CASSFRRVNEQFF,TGTGCCAGCAGTTTCAGGCGTGTGAATGAGCAGTTCTTC
-,TRBV27,TRBJ1-2,-,CASSRTDSGNYGYTF,TGTGCCAGCAGCCGAACGGACAGTGGTAACTATGGCTACACCTTC
-,TRBV2,TRBJ1-1,TRBD1,CASGDRGRLITEAFF,TGTGCCAGCGGAGACAGGGGGCGCCTAATAACTGAAGCTTTCTTT
-,TRBV15,TRBJ2-3,TRBD2,CATSRSPFSSLAGNTDTQYF,TGTGCCACCAGCAGATCTCCATTTTCTTCACTAGCGGGCAACACAGATACGCAGTATTTT
few,TRBV4-1,TRBJ1-5,-,CASSQVMGNQPQHF,TGCGCCAGCAGCCAAGTAATGGGGAATCAGCCCCAGCATTTT
-,TRBV6-5,TRBJ1-2,TRBD1,CASSRDRKNYGYTF,TGTGCCAGCAGTAGGGACAGGAAAAACTATGGCTACACCTTC
-,TRBV24-1,TRBJ1-2,-,CATSDFGRDYGYTF,TGTGCCACCAGTGATTTCGGCCGAGACTATGGCTACACCTTC
-,TRBV5-8,TRBJ1-1,TRBD1,CASPHGAGGVRGTEAFF,TGTGCCAGCCCCCACGGGGCAGGGGGGGTAAGAGGGACTGAAGCTTTCTTT
-,TRBV2,TRBJ2-1,-,CASSERGAYNEQFF,TGTGCCAGCAGTGAACGAGGAGCTTACAATGAGCAGTTCTTC
-,TRBV7-9,TRBJ1-1,-,CASSNKNTEAFF,TGTGCCAGCAGTAACAAGAACACTGAAGCTTTCTTT
-,TRBV19,TRBJ1-5,-,CASSIGRRGGPPQHF,TGTGCCAGTAGTATAGGCCGGAGGGGGGGTCCGCCCCAGCATTTT
-,TRBV19,TRBJ1-5,-,CASSTLGSSNQPQHF,TGTGCCAGTAGTACCCTGGGCTCTTCAAATCAGCCCCAGCATTTT
-,TRBV27,TRBJ1-5,-,CASSPGLGNQPQHF,TGTGCCAGCAGTCCGGGGTTGGGCAATCAGCCCCAGCATTTT
-,TRBV15,TRBJ1-2,-,CATSRDPNNYGYTF,TGTGCCACCAGCAGAGATCCCAATAACTATGGCTACACCTTC
-,TRBV5-4,TRBJ2-3,TRBD2,CASSLGGTSPTDTQYF,TGTGCCAGCAGCTTGGGAGGGACTAGCCCCACAGATACGCAGTATTTT
-,TRBV4-2,TRBJ1-2,-,CASRVERGYTF,TGTGCCAGCAGAGTAGAACGCGGCTACACCTTC
-,TRBV10-2,TRBJ1-2,-,CASRPGHLPGDGYTF,TGCGCCAGCAGACCCGGGCATTTACCTGGGGATGGCTACACCTTC
-,TRBV9,TRBJ2-2,-,CASSVDQVTGELFF,TGTGCCAGCAGCGTAGACCAGGTTACCGGGGAGCTGTTTTTT
-,TRBV10-3,TRBJ1-1,-,CAISESTPGGITEAFF,TGTGCCATCAGTGAGTCGACCCCCGGGGGCATCACTGAAGCTTTCTTT
once,TRBV7-2,TRBJ2-1,-,CASSLRNEQFF,TGTGCCAGCAGCTTGCGCAATGAGCAGTTCTTC
-,TRBV18,TRBJ1-3,TRBD1,CASSQGQGGNTIYF,TGTGCCAGCTCGCAGGGACAGGGAGGAAACACCATATATTTT
few,TRBV2,TRBJ2-2,-,CASSEYGVPNTGELFF,TGTGCCAGCAGTGAATATGGGGTTCCGAACACCGGGGAGCTGTTTTTT
-,TRBV6-6,TRBJ2-1,-,CASSYSNAREVDEQFF,TGTGCCAGCAGTTACTCGAACGCCAGGGAGGTGGATGAGCAGTTCTTC
once,TRBV7-2,TRBJ1-4,-,CASSSGHSPEKLFF,TGTGCCAGCAGCTCCGGACATAGTCCCGAAAAACTGTTTTTT
-,TRBV5-4,TRBJ1-2,TRBD1,CASSLDFGTGVHGYTF,TGTGCCAGCAGCTTGGACTTTGGGACAGGGGTTCATGGCTACACCTTC
-,TRBV6-2/TRBV6-3,TRBJ1-2,TRBD1,CASSRGTGIGYTF,TGTGCCAGCAGTCGAGGGACAGGGATTGGCTACACCTTC
-,TRBV19,TRBJ1-1,-,CASSLDSHTEAFF,TGTGCCAGTAGTCTTGACAGTCACACTGAAGCTTTCTTT
-,TRBV29-1,TRBJ2-2,-,CSVGQGMDTGELFF,TGCAGCGTTGGGCAGGGAATGGACACCGGGGAGCTGTTTTTT
once,TRBV28,TRBJ1-3,-,CASTIGTFSGNTIYF,TGTGCCAGCACCATCGGGACGTTCTCTGGAAACACCATATATTTT
-,TRBV5-1,TRBJ1-1,TRBD1,CASSAGTARTEAFF,TGCGCCAGCAGCGCTGGGACAGCTCGAACTGAAGCTTTCTTT
-,TRBV6-5,TRBJ1-5,-,CASSYGPGNQPQHF,TGTGCCAGCAGTTACGGCCCTGGCAATCAGCCCCAGCATTTT
-,TRBV23-1,TRBJ1-1,-,CASSQSVRSTEAFF,TGCGCCAGCAGTCAATCTGTCAGGTCCACTGAAGCTTTCTTT
-,TRBV3-1/TRBV3-2,TRBJ1-5,TRBD1,CASSQGFRGPGNQPQHF,TGTGCCAGCAGCCAAGGCTTCAGGGGGCCTGGCAATCAGCCCCAGCATTTT
-,TRBV9,TRBJ2-5,TRBD1,CASSVRAGGETQYF,TGTGCCAGCAGCGTAAGGGCAGGGGGAGAGACCCAGTACTTC
-,TRBV9,TRBJ2-4,TRBD1,CASSVDGDSPSLAKNIQYF,TGTGCCAGCAGCGTAGATGGGGACAGTCCTTCTCTAGCCAAAAACATTCAGTACTTC
-,TRBV12-3/TRBV12-4,TRBJ1-2,TRBD1,CASSHRGGYTF,TGTGCCAGCAGTCACAGGGGTGGCTACACCTTC
-,TRBV18,TRBJ1-2,-,CASSPGQETNYGYTF,TGTGCCAGCTCACCTGGGCAGGAAACTAACTATGGCTACACCTTC
-,TRBV9,TRBJ1-2,-,CASVGRGQYGYTF,TGTGCCAGCGTAGGACGGGGGCAGTATGGCTACACCTTC
-,TRBV7-2,TRBJ2-5,TRBD2,CASSLYGGVRQETQYF,TGTGCCAGCAGCTTGTACGGGGGGGTACGCCAAGAGACCCAGTACTTC
-,TRBV5-1,TRBJ2-2,-,CASSSGPSTGELFF,TGCGCCAGCAGCTCTGGGCCCAGCACCGGGGAGCTGTTTTTT
-,TRBV28,TRBJ1-2,-,CASRIPGWGNYGYTF,TGTGCCAGCAGAATCCCTGGGTGGGGGAACTATGGCTACACCTTC
-,TRBV19,TRBJ1-3,-,CASSIDRGPGNTIYF,TGTGCCAGTAGTATAGACCGGGGACCTGGAAACACCATATATTTT
-,TRBV7-2,TRBJ1-5,-,CASSLDGAQHF,TGTGCCAGCAGCTTGGACGGAGCCCAGCATTTT
-,TRBV5-6,TRBJ1-2,-,CASSPDRKNGYTF,TGTGCCAGCAGCCCCGACAGGAAAAATGGCTACACCTTC
-,TRBV28,TRBJ1-5,-,CASSPWVGNQPQHF,TGTGCCAGCAGCCCGTGGGTCGGCAATCAGCCCCAGCATTTT
-,TRBV12-3/TRBV12-4,TRBJ2-5,-,CASRLNVGTQYF,TGTGCCAGCAGGCTCAACGTCGGGACCCAGTACTTC
-,TRBV5-1,TRBJ2-1,TRBD2,CASSLGSGGSYNEQFF,TGCGCCAGCAGCTTAGGTAGCGGGGGGTCCTACAATGAGCAGTTCTTC